The next 14 T cell receptor beta chains were all read from a single sample in a study of cytomegalovirus exposure and HLA in healthy donors. Data came from immunoSEQ multiplex PCR; TCRdb stores just in-frame clones and leaves some out. Of about 190,000 clones detected, 86% appear once; the ten largest clones hold roughly 1.5%. Sequences were obtained from PBMCs. All receptors come from a woman aged 18 to 35 in good health and CMV-seronegative.

This sequence joins TRBV18 and TRBJ2-2; 13 nucleotides agree with TRBD2. Germline-derived CDR1 and CDR2 are KGHSH and LQKENI. The length of the CDR3 is 17 residues. The junction had 7 bases not matched to a gene; V was cut back by 4 bases and J by 5 bases. The CDR3 nucleotides read TGTGCCAGCTCACTACCCACGGGACTAGCGGGGACCGGGGAGCTGTTTTTT. Translating it yields CASSLPTGLAGTGELFF.

V and J are TRBV14 and TRBJ1-1; a possible D gene is TRBD1 (5 bases). Trimming cost V 4 bases and J 5 bases, with 14 bases left between them. Per germline, CDR1 SGHDN and CDR2 FVKESK. CDR3 length: 14 amino acids. CDR3 protein: CASSPDLRQTEAFF. The CDR3, as DNA: TGTGCCAGCAGCCCCGACCTACGACAGACTGAAGCTTTCTTT.

The chain employs TRBV25-1 and TRBJ1-6; no clear D gene. Trimming stripped 2 bases from V and 8 bases from J, with 7 bases between. CDR3 length: 13 amino acids. The germline gives CDR1 MGHDK, CDR2 SYGVNS. The chain's CDR3 is CASSEQFYSPLHF. The CDR3 bases are TGTGCCAGCAGTGAACAGTTCTATTCACCCCTCCACTTT.

This clone showed up just once. The chain links TRBV30 to TRBJ1-5, with 7 bases identical to TRBD1. Trimming removed 0 bases from V and 6 bases from J; junction bases left unmatched: 2. This CDR3 is built from 13 residues. The germline V gene encodes CDR1 GTSNPN and CDR2 SVGIG (reference sequence). The CDR3 here is CAWSVRGAQPQHF. The DNA for the CDR3 is TGTGCCTGGAGTGTCAGGGGGGCTCAGCCCCAGCATTTT.

This clone came up a few times. The V gene is TRBV20-1, the J gene TRBJ2-7; D remains ambiguous. The CDR3 contains 11 residues. Germline V CDR1 and CDR2: DFQATT, SNEGSKA (reference sequence). Trimming left V 1 base short and J 7 bases short, with 8 bases between. CDR3: CSARVRREQYF. Here the CDR3 DNA reads TGCAGTGCTAGAGTCCGGAGAGAGCAGTACTTC.

The chain couples TRBV27 to TRBJ2-6, with D unresolved. Trimming stripped 5 bases from V and 2 bases from J, with 10 bases between. The CDR3 consists of 15 residues. CDR1 MNHEY and CDR2 SMNVEV come from the germline V gene (reference sequence). The CDR3 spells CASSPYSPGANVLTF. The CDR3 DNA reads TGTGCCAGCAGTCCCTACAGCCCTGGGGCCAACGTCCTGACTTTC.

V usage is TRBV5-4 and J usage is TRBJ2-7; a weak D match, TRBD1 (5 bases). Germline V gives CDR1 SGHNT, CDR2 YYREEE (reference sequence). This CDR3 comprises 15 residues. Trimming shortened V by 2 bases and J by 3 bases, and 15 bases separated the two germline ends. CDR3 sequence (DNA): TGTGCCAGCAGCTTTCCCACAGATACAGGCTACGAGCAGTACTTC. Translated: CASSFPTDTGYEQYF.

The CDR3, as DNA: TGTGCCCTGGGGCAGAACACAGATACGCAGTATTTT. This translates into CALGQNTDTQYF. The gene calls are TRBV30 and TRBJ2-3; D may be TRBD1 (5 bases). The CDR3 totals 12 residues. Germline CDR1 is GTSNPN and CDR2 is SVGIG (reference sequence). V was trimmed by 8 bases and J by 2 bases, leaving 11 bases between them. The full variable domain, its missing parts supplied by reference TRBV30 and TRBJ2-3, is SQTIHQWPATLVQPVGSPLSLECTVEGTSNPNLYWYRQAAGRGLQLLFYSVGIGQISSEVPQNLSASRPQDRQFILSSKKLLLSDSGFYLCALGQNTDTQYFGPGTRLTVL.

This clone was counted between two and nine times. This chain links TRBV14 with TRBJ1-2, with a tentative D call TRBD1 (6 bases). The germline V gene has CDR1 SGHDN and CDR2 FVKESK. V lost 1 base and J lost 0, with 21 bases in between. This CDR3 has 19 residues. In nucleotides, the CDR3 is TGTGCCAGCAGCCAAGTTGGACACCAGATGGGACAATCTAACTATGGCTACACCTTC. Translating gives CASSQVGHQMGQSNYGYTF. Together with reference TRBV14 and TRBJ1-2, the CDR3 gives the full variable domain: EAGVTQFPSHSVIEKGQTVTLRCDPISGHDNLYWYRRVMGKEIKFLLHFVKESKQDESGMPNNRFLAERTGGTYSTLKVQPAELEDSGVYFCASSQVGHQMGQSNYGYTFGSGTRLTVV.

This chain uses TRBV7-2 with TRBJ2-5, with D maybe TRBD1 (5 bases). The CDR3 is 15 amino acids. V lost 5 bases, J lost 1 base, and 14 bases lay in between. Germline loops: CDR1 SGHTA, CDR2 FQGNSA. CDR3 coding DNA: TGTGCCAGCAGCCTCTCTTCGACAGCCCAAGAGACCCAGTACTTC. It specifies CASSLSSTAQETQYF.

The chain joins TRBV5-1 to TRBJ1-1, with 7 bases aligning to TRBD1. The CDR3 is made up of 16 amino acids. V dropped 2 bases and J dropped 1; count of bases not matched to a gene: 8. Germline V gene sequence: CDR1 SGHRS, CDR2 YFSETQ. CDR3 loop: CASSLRQGGSNTEAFF. Written as DNA, the CDR3 is TGCGCCAGCAGCTTAAGGCAGGGGGGTTCGAACACTGAAGCTTTCTTT.

The chain couples TRBV27 to TRBJ1-2; no definite D call. This CDR3 spans 13 amino acids. Germline CDR1 is MNHEY and CDR2 is SMNVEV (reference sequence). Trimming removed 5 bases at V and 4 bases at J, with 11 bases between. The CDR3 region has the DNA TGTGCCAGCAGTATCGACCGGGGCTATGGCTACACCTTC. Translating it yields CASSIDRGYGYTF.

The J gene is TRBJ2-1, the V gene TRBV5-1; 7 positions agree with TRBD2. Trimming removed 0 bases from V and 2 bases from J; junction bases left unmatched: 8. Germline-derived CDR1 and CDR2 are SGHRS and YFSETQ. The length of the CDR3 is 17 residues. CDR3 in DNA: TGCGCCAGCAGCTTGGACCTTAGCGGGCTTACCTACAATGAGCAGTTCTTC. Translation gives CASSLDLSGLTYNEQFF.

The sample holds a few counts of this clone. This chain links TRBV29-1 with TRBJ1-5; D gene uncertain. Trimming pared 4 bases from V and 3 bases from J, leaving 7 bases between. The CDR3 has 12 residues. Germline V gene data show CDR1 as SQVTM and CDR2 as ANQGSEA. The DNA for the CDR3 is TGCAGCGTTGGACAAAACAATCAGCCCCAGCATTTT. Protein: CSVGQNNQPQHF.